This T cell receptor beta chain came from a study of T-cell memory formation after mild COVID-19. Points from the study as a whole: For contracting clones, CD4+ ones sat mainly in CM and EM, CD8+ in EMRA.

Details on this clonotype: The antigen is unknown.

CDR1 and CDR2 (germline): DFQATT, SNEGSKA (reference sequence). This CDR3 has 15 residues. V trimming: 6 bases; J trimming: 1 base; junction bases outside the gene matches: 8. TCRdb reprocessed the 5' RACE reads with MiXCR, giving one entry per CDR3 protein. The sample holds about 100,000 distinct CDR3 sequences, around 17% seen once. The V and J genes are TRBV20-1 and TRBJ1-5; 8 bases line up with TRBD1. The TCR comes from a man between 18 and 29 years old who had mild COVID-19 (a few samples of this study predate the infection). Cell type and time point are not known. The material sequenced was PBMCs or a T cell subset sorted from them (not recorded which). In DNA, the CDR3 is TGCAGTGCCGTACAGGGGGGGAAGAGCAATCAGCCCCAGCATTTT. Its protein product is CSAVQGGKSNQPQHF.